The TCR beta chain under discussion was sequenced for a study of blood T cells in healthy people across ages (dated by TCRdb to between 2014 and 2016). Study-level background: In model experiments, roughly one uniquely barcoded TCR beta cDNA molecule per two T cells was captured by template switching. To track age-related changes in TCR beta repertoire diversity, the study relied on deep sequencing normalized with unique cDNA molecular identifiers. The donors were split into four age groups: young (average 16 years), middle-aged (39), aged (around 67) and long-lived (roughly 86). Donors of different ages were randomly distributed across sequencing lanes to avoid experimental bias. The study analyzed two additional independent replicas of 1 million unique cDNA reads from the same blood draw for two donors, one aged 18 to 30 and one aged 80 or older.

Results and caveats for the whole study, not just this receptor: The long-lived group showed more naive CD4+ T cells, fewer expanded clones and increased TCR diversity than the aged group, suggesting age selection. Since profiling was done on bulk unsorted PBMCs, naive and antigen-experienced compartments could not be conclusively compared. The CMV infection status of donors was not known, potentially confounding age-related changes in expanded clonotypes. Estimates of total diversity based on one million sequenced T cells were considered lower bounds and underestimates. As age increased, observed TCR beta diversity per million T cells dropped in a roughly linear way, and a significant reduction was already evident by age about 40. There was a strong correlation between observed TCR beta diversity and the percentage of naive T cells measured by flow cytometry.

The library was prepared using 5' RACE. This sample was sequenced with an Illumina HiSeq 2500. A second PCR of about 6 to 11 cycles was performed with a sample-barcoded 5' primer and a J-beta primer mix. Each TCR beta cDNA molecule received a unique molecular identifier from a template-switch 5' adaptor carrying 12 random nucleotides. At least 3 million CDR3-containing paired-end reads were obtained from each sample. The Mint cDNA synthesis kit, primed by a TRBC-specific oligonucleotide, was used to synthesize first-strand cDNA from all RNA. Following uracil-DNA glycosylase treatment, all cDNA underwent a first 18-cycle PCR with the universal primers M1SS and BC2_uni_R. Per the source publication's procedure: Normalization of each sample was performed by random selection of 1 million high-quality reads, each carrying a distinct molecular identifier. Instead of being binned into consensus sequences, reads that shared molecular identifiers were thrown out. CDR3 identification, clonotype clustering and error correction used MiTCR with a Q25 quality threshold and the strictest error-elimination algorithm. A nonparametric unseen species model using Euler transformation provided a lower-bound estimate of total TCR beta diversity. The raw public reads went through TCRdb reprocessing: fastp at Q25, MiXCR clone calling, in-frame beta chains kept. Every entry covers one CDR3 protein and lists the most common genes and DNA from its rows. What appears here as the V and J calls and clone size reflects TCRdb's work, not the paper's. This sample comprises 1.5 million to 2 million distinct CDR3 sequences, under 30% of them detected only once. Of the sample, roughly 8% falls within the top ten clones.

This clonotype was recorded a few times. No cognate antigen has been identified for it. Base qualities are not recorded, but no much larger clone differs from it by a single base. V gives up 3 bases and J gives up 2 bases, and the segment between their germline ends measures 9 bases. From the cysteine through the phenylalanine, the CDR3 covers 14 amino acids. This entry keeps only the CDR3 DNA: 42 bases, framed from base 1. Based on the germline V gene, the CDR1 and CDR2 sequences are KGHDR and SFDVKD. Systemically healthy Caucasian individuals from Russia, 39 in total and aged roughly 6 to 95 years, were included as donors. Each donor gave around 9.8 milliliters of peripheral blood, collected into EDTA-treated Vacutainer tubes. Ficoll-Paque density-gradient centrifugation was used to isolate PBMCs, with at least 6.5 million per sample. Trizol reagent was used to extract total RNA from PBMCs, with at least 6 micrograms per sample. Naive CD45RAhigh/CD27high T cell percentages were measured by flow cytometry on a PBMC aliquot from every donor.

The source of this sequence is a woman aged 25 to 39 in good health. The sequenced material came from blood. Recombination connected TRBV24-1 to TRBJ1-2; the D gene identity is not certain. CDR3 protein: CATSDQHGNYGYTF. The DNA is TGTGCCACCAGTGATCAGCACGGCAACTATGGCTACACCTTC.